Below, 16 T cell receptor beta chains from the same sample are listed, as sequenced in a study of T cell repertoires in cytomegalovirus infection. These receptors have no identified antigens. TCRdb reprocessed the reads with MiXCR, giving one entry per CDR3 protein. Counted here are roughly 700,000 distinct CDR3 sequences, roughly 36% occurring once; the ten biggest clones make up about 20%. Here the sequenced sample was cultured PBMCs, taken from culture after CMV antigen stimulation. These receptors all stem from a human donor in good health (CMV status not recorded). Some clones in this sample may be carry-over from other donors' samples.

The genes are TRBV7-9 and TRBJ2-5; D is tentatively TRBD1 or TRBD2 (6 bases each). V was trimmed by 5 bases and J by 2 bases, leaving 21 bases between them. Germline V gives CDR1 SEHNR, CDR2 FQNEAQ (reference sequence). This CDR3 has 17 amino acids. The CDR3 protein is CASSPGPGAGRQETQYF. CDR3 DNA: TGTGCCAGCAGCCCCGGGCCGGGGGCCGGTCGACAAGAGACCCAGTACTTC.

Of note for this clonotype: The CDR3 does not end in the conserved phenylalanine or tryptophan, so this is likely a read error. The rearrangement joins TRBV11-2 to TRBJ1-1; the match to TRBD1 covers 8 bases. V lost 5 bases and J lost 1; bases outside the gene matches: 9. The CDR3 has 16 residues. In germline, CDR1 is SGHAT, CDR2 FQNNGV. Here the CDR3 DNA reads TGTGCCAGCAGCCCCGGGACAGGCATATCGAACACTGAAGCTTTCATT. This gives the protein CASSPGTGISNTEAFI.

The CDR3 DNA is TGTGCCAGCAGCTTCGGACAGGGTGACACCATATATTTT. It translates to CASSFGQGDTIYF. The V and J genes are TRBV7-2 and TRBJ1-3, with 8 bases aligning to TRBD1. CDR3 length equals 13 residues. Losses at the gene ends were 3 bases for V and 8 bases for J; bases not matched to a gene: 3. Per the germline V gene, CDR1 is SGHTA and CDR2 is FQGNSA. Variable domain in full (rest from reference TRBV7-2 and TRBJ1-3): GAGVSQSPSNKVTEKGKDVELRCDPISGHTALYWYRQSLGQGLEFLIYFQGNSAPDKSGLPSDRFSAERTGGSVSTLTIQRTQQEDSAVYLCASSFGQGDTIYFGEGSWLTVV.

This chain links TRBV18 with TRBJ1-6; D is unresolved. Germline V gives CDR1 KGHSH, CDR2 LQKENI. This CDR3 spans 13 amino acids. V lost 6 bases and J 8 bases, leaving 11 bases between the germline ends. This CDR3 is CASSREVDSPLHF. CDR3 nucleotides: TGTGCCAGCTCCCGCGAGGTAGATTCACCCCTCCACTTT. The full variable domain, rest sourced from reference TRBV18 and TRBJ1-6, is NAGVMQNPRHLVRRRGQEARLRCSPMKGHSHVYWYRQLPEEGLKFMVYLQKENIIDESGMPKERFSAEFPKEGPSILRIQQVVRGDSAAYFCASSREVDSPLHFGNGTRLTVT.

The V gene is TRBV20-1, the J gene TRBJ2-7; D may be TRBD1 (6 bases). CDR1 is DFQATT, CDR2 SNEGSKA, per germline (reference sequence). The CDR3 has 11 amino acids. The ends were cut back, 5 bases at V and 3 bases at J, with 8 bases in the middle. This chain's CDR3 is CSALDSYEQYF. The CDR3, as DNA: TGCAGTGCTCTGGACAGCTACGAGCAGTACTTC.

This clonotype showed up many times. The chain has TRBV7-8 and TRBJ2-2; 8 bases are shared with TRBD2. The CDR3 has 16 residues. The trim removed 5 bases at V and 4 bases at J, leaving 9 bases unmatched. Germline V CDR1 and CDR2: SGHVS, FQNEAQ. CDR3 protein: CASSGPGTSLTGELFF. The CDR3 nucleotides are TGTGCCAGCAGCGGACCCGGGACTAGTCTCACCGGGGAGCTGTTTTTT.

The CDR3 nucleotides are TGCAGTGCTAGAGATGTTAAGTTCCGGGTGGGTGAGCAGTTCTTC. Translating gives CSARDVKFRVGEQFF. This chain joins TRBV20-1 and TRBJ2-1; D unresolved. Trimming shortened V by 0 bases and J by 9 bases, and 18 bases separated the two germline ends. Germline CDR1 DFQATT, CDR2 SNEGSKA (reference sequence). This CDR3 is 15 amino acids long.

This clonotype came up a few times. The J gene is TRBJ2-7, the V gene TRBV23-1, with 14 positions matching TRBD2. TRBV23-1 is classed as an ORF, of uncertain function. The CDR3 contains 19 residues. V was clipped by 2 bases and J by 3 bases; unmatched bases: 12. The CDR3 loop is CASSQRWTSGRSDHYEQYF. For the CDR3, the DNA is TGCGCCAGCAGTCAAAGGTGGACTAGCGGGAGGTCGGATCACTACGAGCAGTACTTC.

This chain uses TRBV19 with TRBJ2-5; TRBD1 matches at 10 bases. From germline, CDR1 is LNHDA and CDR2 SQIVND (reference sequence). The length of the CDR3 is 16 residues. Trimming took 3 bases from V and 7 from J; bases not matched to a gene: 11. The CDR3 nucleotides read TGTGCCAGTAGTATCTCATCCAATGGACAGGGGGTGACCCAGTACTTC. It specifies CASSISSNGQGVTQYF.

This clonotype turned up a few times. The chain joins TRBV7-8 to TRBJ2-1; the match to TRBD2 covers 10 bases. The CDR3 contains 16 residues. V was pared by 6 bases and J by 4 bases, with 9 bases of the junction left unmatched. Germline lookup yields CDR1 SGHVS and CDR2 FQNEAQ. The DNA of the CDR3 is TGTGCCAGCAGACCTGTAGGGACTAGCGAATACAATGAGCAGTTCTTC. It translates to CASRPVGTSEYNEQFF. The variable domain in full, completed from reference TRBV7-8 and TRBJ2-1, reads GAGVSQSPRYKVAKRGQDVALRCDPISGHVSLFWYQQALGQGPEFLTYFQNEAQLDKSGLPSDRFFAERPEGSVSTLKIQRTQQEDSAVYLCASRPVGTSEYNEQFFGPGTRLTVL.

This clonotype has at least ten counts. V usage is TRBV7-2 and J usage is TRBJ2-4; 11 bases line up with TRBD1. Trimming took 4 bases from V and 11 from J; bases not matched to a gene: 7. This CDR3 spans 14 amino acids. Germline loops: CDR1 SGHTA, CDR2 FQGNSA. The CDR3 DNA follows: TGTGCCAGCAGCTCCGGGACAGGGGGGCTCGTTCAGTACTTC. Translating it yields CASSSGTGGLVQYF. Full variable domain (remainder filled in from reference TRBV7-2 and TRBJ2-4): GAGVSQSPSNKVTEKGKDVELRCDPISGHTALYWYRQSLGQGLEFLIYFQGNSAPDKSGLPSDRFSAERTGGSVSTLTIQRTQQEDSAVYLCASSSGTGGLVQYFGAGTRLSVL.

A few counts support this clonotype. The rearrangement uses TRBV4-3 and TRBJ1-2, with TRBD1 identical over 12 bases. The CDR3 totals 16 residues. With V trimmed by 1 base and J by 7 bases, 7 bases remained unmatched. Germline V gives CDR1 LGHNA, CDR2 YSLEER. The CDR3 DNA reads as TGCGCCAGCAGCCAAGCCCCGGGACAGGGGGCGGGTGGCTACACCTTC. As protein: CASSQAPGQGAGGYTF.

The table lists this clonotype with a few counts. The V gene is TRBV29-1, the J gene TRBJ2-3; TRBD2 is a possible D gene (6 bases). The CDR3 loop spans 12 amino acids. Trimming took 4 bases from V and 5 from J, leaving 10 bases between them. The V gene's germline CDR1 is SQVTM and CDR2 ANQGSEA. The CDR3, as DNA: TGCAGCGTTGGGACTACCTTAGATACGCAGTATTTT. It codes for CSVGTTLDTQYF.

The CDR3 spells CAWSVRWTGGSGNTIYF. The CDR3 DNA sequence: TGTGCCTGGAGTGTACGCTGGACAGGCGGCTCTGGAAACACCATATATTTT. V usage is TRBV30 and J usage is TRBJ1-3; 7 nucleotides align to TRBD1. Germline trimming cut 0 bases from V and 0 bases from J; bases unmatched to any gene: 8. Germline loops: CDR1 GTSNPN, CDR2 SVGIG (reference sequence). The CDR3 covers 17 residues. The full variable domain, in which reference TRBV30 and TRBJ1-3 provide the parts outside the CDR3, is SQTIHQWPATLVQPVGSPLSLECTVEGTSNPNLYWYRQAAGRGLQLLFYSVGIGQISSEVPQNLSASRPQDRQFILSSKKLLLSDSGFYLCAWSVRWTGGSGNTIYFGEGSWLTVV.

V gene TRBV6-2 or TRBV6-3 combines with J gene TRBJ2-5, with 12 bases fitting TRBD2. V shed 7 bases, J shed 5 bases, and the junction held 8 bases outside the gene matches. Germline V CDR1 and CDR2: MNHEY, SVGEGT. The CDR3 length is 15 residues. The DNA of the CDR3 is TGTGCCAGCAAGTCTAGCGGGGGGGCCTGGGAGACCCAGTACTTC. Its translation: CASKSSGGAWETQYF.

The chain carries TRBV7-9 and TRBJ2-2; tentative D call: TRBD2 (5 bases). From germline, CDR1 is SEHNR and CDR2 FQNEAQ (reference sequence). The CDR3 loop spans 15 amino acids. The ends were cut back, 5 bases at V and 5 bases at J, with 15 bases in the middle. As DNA, the CDR3 is TGTGCCAGCAGCCAGTCGAGGGTTTGGACCGGGGAGCTGTTTTTT. Amino acid sequence: CASSQSRVWTGELFF.